Reported below is one T cell receptor beta chain. TCR beta chains were sequenced at survey level with immunoSEQ. Here immunoSEQ multiplex PCR was the method, and the copy in TCRdb shows in-frame clones only, minus some. In the table there are some 70,000 clones, roughly 93% of which are singletons. Trimming took 0 bases from V and 5 from J; bases not matched to a gene: 14. Germline V gene sequence: CDR1 MGHRA, CDR2 YSYEKL. The CDR3 consists of 18 residues. The sequencing input was PBMCs. This TCR was sampled from a man aged 35 to 55 with rheumatoid arthritis. J is TRBJ2-5 and V is TRBV4-1; 8 bases line up with TRBD2. The CDR3 region has the DNA TGCGCCAGCAGCCAAGATACTGATCTTCGGGAGGGCCGTGAGACCCAGTACTTC. It translates to CASSQDTDLREGRETQYF.